This T cell receptor beta chain was found in a study of blood T cell repertoires in COVID-19 (dated by TCRdb to 2018 to 2020). At the level of the whole study: Samples covering the acute and convalescent phases of COVID-19 were provided by collaborators in the United States, Italy and Spain. HLA class I and class II types, where available, came from metadata supplied by the sample provider rather than from assay-based typing. The repertoires were released in a freely available public database intended as a resource for research on the immune response to SARS-CoV-2. The material from the prospective study consisted of cDNA or gDNA derived from T cells, B-cell-depleted T cells, or PBMCs. Subjects who had been exposed to COVID-19, were actively infected with it, or had recovered from it provided the deeply sampled blood TCRbeta repertoires that made up the dataset. The sample metadata nearly always contained a de-identified subject ID, COVID-19 status, age in years and sex. The samples were drawn from the first 160 participants of the ongoing ImmuneRACE study and from 1,200 or so subjects provided by 6 global collaborators. Broader findings and caveats from the paper: The quantity of clinical and demographic metadata differed by source and by participant and was supplied without curation.

The collaborating institutions used their own protocols to collect whole blood in K2EDTA tubes. For TCRbeta analysis, collaborators shipped samples in one of three forms: frozen whole blood, isolated PBMCs, or DNA extracted from either of those sample types. The immunoSEQ Assay, a bias-controlled multiplex PCR, was used to amplify TCRbeta CDR3 regions from genomic DNA. The published analysis was carried out like this. Nucleated cell counts per sample were estimated from amplification of reference gene primers within the assay. Sequence reads were collapsed and filtered to measure the absolute abundance of every unique TCRbeta CDR3 rearrangement. For each sample, productive Simpson clonality was calculated as the square root of Simpson's diversity index over productive rearrangements. Imported from immuneACCESS, the table was reduced by TCRdb to in-frame sequences with V and J called. These copies leave out some clones; in studies compared against another copy, an unresolved V gene accounts for under half, and the cause of the remainder is not known. The V and J calls and clone size come from that table; D and trimming were worked out from the DNA. Here the sample has some 150,000 clones; approximately 88% occur a single time. In total, the top ten clones hold approximately 2.8% of the sample.

Concerning this clone: Its antigen is not yet known. Per-nucleotide qualities are absent, and no much larger clonotype sits a single base away. Additional DNA sequences in this sample encode the identical CDR3.

The sample was peripheral blood. This TCR was sampled from a man aged 55 to 70 with acute or convalescent COVID-19.

At the DNA level, the sequence is TGTGCCTGGAGTGTATCCGCCCGAGGAAACTATGGCTACACCTTC. This encodes CAWSVSARGNYGYTF. The rearrangement joined TRBV30 to TRBJ1-2, with the D gene not confidently named. Trimming removed 0 bases from V and 2 bases from J, leaving 13 bases between the germline ends. From the cysteine up to the phenylalanine, the CDR3 has a length of 15 residues. Of all the DNA, just the CDR3 is kept, 45 bases in frame from base 1. The germline V gene (reference sequence) sets CDR1 to GTSNPN and CDR2 to SVGIG.